The 30 T cell receptor beta chains below were found in one sample sequenced in a study of blood T cell repertoires in COVID-19. The table came from immunoSEQ multiplex PCR; TCRdb's copy has only in-frame clones and leaves some out. The sample consists of roughly 250,000 clones, 82% of them appearing once. Sequencing was done on a sample of peripheral blood. The receptor set was obtained from a woman in her 70s with acute or convalescent COVID-19.

The chain recombines TRBV7-2 with TRBJ1-3; D remains unclear. Per germline, CDR1 SGHTA and CDR2 FQGNSA. V shed 5 bases and J shed 0 bases, with 11 bases lying between them. This CDR3 has 15 residues. As DNA, the CDR3 is TGTGCCAGCAGCCAGACACGTAGCTCTGGAAACACCATATATTTT. This gives the protein CASSQTRSSGNTIYF.

In this sample, this clone turned up a few times. This chain uses TRBV4-2 with TRBJ1-5; D not certain. Looked up from germline, CDR1 is LGHNA and CDR2 is YNFKEQ. This CDR3 has 16 amino acids. V was clipped by 4 bases and J by 1 base, with 14 bases between them. CDR3 sequence reads: CASSPLGGESNQPQHF. CDR3 nucleotide sequence: TGTGCCAGCAGCCCCCTAGGAGGCGAGAGCAATCAGCCCCAGCATTTT.

The rearrangement uses TRBV3-1 (or the pseudogene TRBV3-2) and TRBJ1-2, with D perhaps matching TRBD1 (6 bases). The ends were cut back, 1 base at V and 4 bases at J, with 16 bases in the middle. The CDR3 contains 16 residues. CDR1 and CDR2 (germline): LGHDT, YNNKEL (reference sequence). Here the CDR3 reads CASSQVLYREGYGYTF. CDR3 DNA sequence: TGTGCCAGCAGCCAAGTCCTGTACAGGGAAGGCTATGGCTACACCTTC.

The rearrangement joins TRBV15 to TRBJ1-1, with 9 bases that match TRBD1. The germline CDR1 and CDR2 sequences are LNHNV and YYDKDF (reference sequence). V shed 2 bases and J 3 bases; nucleotides not matched to a gene: 13. The CDR3 contains 18 residues. The CDR3 sequence: CATSRPSVNRGRHTEAFF. CDR3 coding DNA: TGTGCCACCAGCAGACCATCCGTGAACAGGGGGCGCCACACTGAAGCTTTCTTT.

There are a few counts of this clone. This rearrangement joins TRBV4-2 to TRBJ2-3, with 12 bases matching TRBD2. Germline V gene data show CDR1 as LGHNA and CDR2 as YNFKEQ. Unmatched junction bases numbered 5, after V lost 1 base and J lost 9 bases. CDR3 length: 15 residues. CDR3 in DNA: TGTGCCAGCAGCCAAGGAAACCTAGCGGGGGGGACGCAGTATTTT. Amino acids: CASSQGNLAGGTQYF.

The chain has TRBV2 and TRBJ1-1, with D tentatively TRBD1 (6 bases). There are 16 residues in the CDR3. Trimming pared 7 bases from V and 0 bases from J, leaving 18 bases between. Germline V CDR1 and CDR2: SNHLY, FYNNEI. This CDR3 is CASIQGRSRVNTEAFF. The CDR3 DNA follows: TGTGCCAGCATACAGGGCCGCAGCAGGGTGAACACTGAAGCTTTCTTT. Looking up the rest from reference TRBV2 and TRBJ1-1 gives the full variable domain: EPEVTQTPSHQVTQMGQEVILRCVPISNHLYFYWYRQILGQKVEFLVSFYNNEISEKSEIFDDQFSVERPDGSNFTLKIRSTKLEDSAMYFCASIQGRSRVNTEAFFGQGTRLTVV.

This chain links TRBV3-1 (or the pseudogene TRBV3-2) with TRBJ2-3; 13 nucleotides line up with TRBD2. Trimming removed 4 bases from V and 0 bases from J; junction bases left unmatched: 7. In germline, CDR1 is LGHDT, CDR2 YNNKEL (reference sequence). The CDR3 is 18 residues long. CDR3 residues: CASSLTSGGAESTDTQYF. CDR3 bases: TGTGCCAGCAGCCTTACTAGCGGGGGGGCGGAAAGCACAGATACGCAGTATTTT.

This chain connects TRBV6-6 to TRBJ2-7; tentatively, D is TRBD1 (5 bases). V dropped 1 base and J dropped 7 bases, with 17 bases sitting between them. This CDR3 contains 15 residues. Per germline, CDR1 MNHNY and CDR2 SVGAGI (reference sequence). DNA for the CDR3: TGTGCCAGCAGTTACTTATCGCCAGGGCTGGGTGAGCAGTACTTC. This translates into CASSYLSPGLGEQYF.

The rearrangement links TRBV5-1 to TRBJ2-7; 8 bases agree with TRBD2. In germline, CDR1 is SGHRS, CDR2 YFSETQ. The V and J ends lost 4 bases and 2 bases, in that order; junction bases with no gene match: 5. The CDR3 is 14 residues long. The CDR3 sequence: CASSPSGLTYEQYF. In nucleotides, the CDR3 is TGCGCCAGCAGCCCTAGCGGGCTCACCTACGAGCAGTACTTC.

The genes are TRBV7-2 and TRBJ2-7; D uncertain. This CDR3 is built from 12 residues. The ends were cut back, 3 bases at V and 2 bases at J, with 5 bases in the middle. CDR1 is SGHTA and CDR2 is FQGNSA in the germline V gene. CDR3 bases: TGTGCCAGCAGCTTGGCCGCCTACGAGCAGTACTTC. Translation gives CASSLAAYEQYF. The whole variable domain, filled in from reference TRBV7-2 and TRBJ2-7, reads GAGVSQSPSNKVTEKGKDVELRCDPISGHTALYWYRQSLGQGLEFLIYFQGNSAPDKSGLPSDRFSAERTGGSVSTLTIQRTQQEDSAVYLCASSLAAYEQYFGPGTRLTVT.

This rearrangement joins TRBV5-1 to TRBJ2-7, with 7 bases matching TRBD1. Germline loops: CDR1 SGHRS, CDR2 YFSETQ. Unmatched junction bases numbered 7, after V lost 5 bases and J lost 5 bases. The CDR3 spans 13 residues. CDR3 region: CASRAGGLNEQYF. CDR3 DNA sequence: TGCGCCAGCAGGGCAGGGGGTCTCAACGAGCAGTACTTC.

The V gene is TRBV6-2 or TRBV6-3, the J gene TRBJ1-6, with 7 nucleotides matching TRBD1. CDR3 length equals 18 residues. V was pared by 2 bases and J by 2 bases, with 9 bases of the junction left unmatched. The germline V gene has CDR1 MNHEY and CDR2 SVGEGT. CDR3 in amino acids: CASSYDSTGATYNSPLHF. The CDR3, as DNA: TGTGCCAGCAGTTACGATTCAACAGGGGCCACCTATAATTCACCCCTCCACTTT.

The CDR3 nucleotides read TGCGCCAGCAGCTCTGGGACAGGGGTTTATGGCTACACCTTC. It codes for CASSSGTGVYGYTF. The chain carries TRBV5-1 and TRBJ1-2; 10 bases are shared with TRBD1. Germline V lookup: CDR1 SGHRS, CDR2 YFSETQ. CDR3 size: 14 residues. With V trimmed by 3 bases and J by 5 bases, 4 bases remained unmatched.

This CDR3 is CSVEPGFDTQYF. The CDR3 DNA reads as TGCAGCGTTGAACCCGGGTTCGATACGCAGTATTTT. The gene calls are TRBV29-1 and TRBJ2-3; no definite D call. V shed 2 bases and J shed 6 bases, with 9 bases lying between them. Germline CDR1 reads SQVTM; CDR2 reads ANQGSEA. This CDR3 comprises 12 residues.

V usage is TRBV5-6 and J usage is TRBJ1-1, with D possibly TRBD1 on 5 matching bases. Trimming took off 0 bases at V and 3 bases at J, with 6 bases between the two ends. The CDR3 is 13 residues long. Germline CDR1 reads SGHDT; CDR2 reads YYEEEE. The CDR3 protein is CASSLVTDTEAFF. The CDR3 nucleotides read TGTGCCAGCAGCTTGGTGACAGACACTGAAGCTTTCTTT.

CDR3 in amino acids: CATGDRNYNEQFF. The CDR3 nucleotides read TGTGCCACCGGGGACAGAAACTACAATGAGCAGTTCTTC. This chain joins TRBV10-3 and TRBJ2-1; 7 positions agree with TRBD1. Germline-derived CDR1 and CDR2 are ENHRY and SYGVKD. The V gene end was trimmed by 10 bases and the J gene end by 3 bases; junction bases not matched to a gene: 6. The CDR3 runs to 13 residues.

The rearrangement joins TRBV7-2 to TRBJ1-1; TRBD1 is a possible D gene (6 bases). The CDR3 runs to 12 residues. Trimming pared 1 base from V and 6 bases from J, leaving 6 bases between. The V gene's germline CDR1 is SGHTA and CDR2 FQGNSA. Here the CDR3 reads CASSLGGPEAFF. The CDR3 DNA reads TGTGCCAGCAGCTTAGGGGGGCCTGAAGCTTTCTTT.

This chain joins TRBV7-2 and TRBJ1-2, with 9 positions matching TRBD1. Germline V gene lookup returns CDR1 SGHTA and CDR2 FQGNSA. V shed 6 bases and J 0 bases; nucleotides not matched to a gene: 8. The CDR3 totals 16 residues. CDR3 region: CASSPQGARANYGYTF. The DNA of the CDR3 is TGTGCCAGCAGTCCACAGGGGGCTAGGGCTAACTATGGCTACACCTTC. The full variable domain, completed using reference TRBV7-2 and TRBJ1-2, is GAGVSQSPSNKVTEKGKDVELRCDPISGHTALYWYRQSLGQGLEFLIYFQGNSAPDKSGLPSDRFSAERTGGSVSTLTIQRTQQEDSAVYLCASSPQGARANYGYTFGSGTRLTVV.

The chain combines TRBV11-2 with TRBJ2-7; D is unresolved. The length of the CDR3 is 12 residues. The germline V and J ends were trimmed by 1 base and 4 bases, with 5 bases remaining between them. Germline values: CDR1 SGHAT, CDR2 FQNNGV. CDR3 nucleotide sequence: TGTGCCAGCAGCTTAGTCTCGTACGAGCAGTACTTC. Its protein is CASSLVSYEQYF.

The genes are TRBV4-3 and TRBJ1-4, with a possible D match to TRBD1 (5 bases). The CDR3 is 12 amino acids. V lost 1 base, J lost 15 bases, and 12 bases lay in between. Germline CDR1 reads LGHNA; CDR2 reads YSLEER. As DNA, the CDR3 is TGCGCCAGCAGCCAAGTGGGGGGTCGGTTGTTTTTT. Encoded protein: CASSQVGGRLFF.

The rearrangement joins TRBV6-5 to TRBJ1-4; D is unclear. The germline V and J ends were trimmed by 5 bases and 6 bases, with 16 bases remaining between them. Germline-derived CDR1 and CDR2 are MNHEY and SVGAGI. This CDR3 has 15 residues. CDR3 amino acids: CASSRTIFLDEKLFF. In DNA form, the CDR3 reads TGTGCCAGCAGTCGCACTATCTTCTTGGATGAAAAACTGTTTTTT.

The rearrangement uses TRBV6-5 and TRBJ2-7; D possibly corresponds to TRBD1 (6 bases). This CDR3 is built from 14 residues. The germline gives CDR1 MNHEY, CDR2 SVGAGI. V lost 2 bases and J lost 2, with 10 bases in between. The CDR3 nucleotides read TGTGCCAGCAGTTACCCCACAGGGACCTACGAGCAGTACTTC. Translated: CASSYPTGTYEQYF.

The chain recombines TRBV5-5 with TRBJ2-3, with D perhaps matching TRBD2 (6 bases). Trimming pared 4 bases from V and 0 bases from J, leaving 9 bases between. This CDR3 comprises 14 residues. Germline assignment: CDR1 SGHKS and CDR2 YYEKEE (reference sequence). The CDR3 nucleotides read TGTGCCAGCAGCCCCGGGAGAAGCACAGATACGCAGTATTTT. It specifies CASSPGRSTDTQYF. Complete variable domain (other parts from reference TRBV5-5 and TRBJ2-3): DAGVTQSPTHLIKTRGQQVTLRCSPISGHKSVSWYQQVLGQGPQFIFQYYEKEERGRGNFPDRFSARQFPNYSSELNVNALLLGDSALYLCASSPGRSTDTQYFGPGTRLTVL.

The V and J genes are TRBV27 and TRBJ1-2; D possibly corresponds to TRBD1 (6 bases). The CDR3 sequence is 20 residues long. Looked up from germline, CDR1 is MNHEY and CDR2 is SMNVEV (reference sequence). The V and J ends lost 6 bases and 1 base respectively, with 30 bases between them. The DNA of the CDR3 is TGTGCCAGCAGGTTTAAAGCGTCTGGGGGGGCAAACTTCCTTAACTATGGCTACACCTTC. Its protein product is CASRFKASGGANFLNYGYTF.

This chain uses TRBV6-2 or TRBV6-3 with TRBJ1-5, with 7 bases aligning to TRBD1. CDR1 and CDR2 from the germline V gene are MNHEY and SVGEGT. The CDR3 covers 12 residues. Trimming took 2 bases from V and 12 from J; bases not matched to a gene: 4. CDR3 in amino acids: CASSYRGPNQHF. Written as DNA, the CDR3 is TGTGCCAGCAGTTACAGGGGGCCAAACCAGCATTTT.

The CDR3 DNA sequence: TGCGCCAGCAGCCAAGAAGCACTCTATAACTATGGCTACACCTTC. It translates to CASSQEALYNYGYTF. V usage is TRBV4-3 and J usage is TRBJ1-2, with no clear D. The V gene lost 0 bases and the J gene lost 1 base, with 9 bases spanning the gap. Germline-derived CDR1 and CDR2 are LGHNA and YSLEER. This CDR3 spans 15 amino acids.

This CDR3 is CASSFGQGNTEAFF. CDR3 nucleotides: TGTGCCAGCAGTTTTGGCCAGGGGAACACTGAAGCTTTCTTT. This chain links TRBV28 with TRBJ1-1; the D gene is possibly TRBD1 (5 bases). Germline CDR1 MDHEN, CDR2 SYDVKM. Between the trimmed V and J ends, which lost 3 bases and 1 base, there was a span of 9 bases. This CDR3 has 14 residues.

The rearrangement joins TRBV2 to TRBJ1-1, with a possible D match to TRBD1 (5 bases). Trimming stripped 6 bases from V and 1 base from J, with 12 bases between. Germline CDR1 and CDR2: SNHLY and FYNNEI. The CDR3 totals 14 residues. The CDR3 region has the DNA TGTGCCAGCAGCAAAGAGGACAAGAACACTGAAGCTTTCTTT. It specifies CASSKEDKNTEAFF.

The chain links TRBV7-2 to TRBJ1-1; D remains ambiguous. Germline V gene data show CDR1 as SGHTA and CDR2 as FQGNSA. V lost 1 base, J lost 1 base, and 13 bases lay in between. CDR3 size: 16 residues. The CDR3 is CASSLDSAVTNTEAFF. The DNA for the CDR3 is TGTGCCAGCAGCTTAGATTCTGCGGTGACGAACACTGAAGCTTTCTTT.

The J gene is TRBJ1-6, the V gene TRBV6-4; D is perhaps TRBD1 (6 bases). Germline V gene sequence: CDR1 MRHNA, CDR2 SNTAGT. Trimming cost V 0 bases and J 0 bases, with 15 bases left between them. This CDR3 is built from 19 residues. Here the CDR3 reads CASSDSLQGVSSYNSPLHF. CDR3 coding DNA: TGTGCCAGCAGTGACTCGTTACAGGGTGTAAGCTCCTATAATTCACCCCTCCACTTT.